Shown below are 22 T cell receptor beta chains from a single sample sequenced in a study of blood T cell repertoires in COVID-19. Here immunoSEQ multiplex PCR was the method, and the copy in TCRdb shows in-frame clones only, minus some. The table includes fewer than 250,000 clones, about 85% detected once. Source material: peripheral blood. Receptors were obtained from a woman over 75 with COVID-19, enrolled during active disease.

V is TRBV7-9 and J is TRBJ1-4; D perhaps matches TRBD1 (5 bases). The germline V and J ends were trimmed by 5 bases and 8 bases, with 15 bases remaining between them. The CDR3 sequence is 14 residues long. Germline V gene lookup returns CDR1 SEHNR and CDR2 FQNEAQ (reference sequence). The CDR3 nucleotides are TGTGCCAGCAGCCAGGACACCCGAGGAGAAAAACTGTTTTTT. Its protein product is CASSQDTRGEKLFF.

The gene calls are TRBV10-3 and TRBJ1-1, with D possibly matching TRBD1 (5 bases). Germline CDR1 reads ENHRY; CDR2 reads SYGVKD. V lost 7 bases, J lost 1 base, and 10 bases lay in between. The CDR3 covers 13 residues. CDR3 sequence: CAITSDKNTEAFF. CDR3 DNA: TGTGCCATCACCTCGGACAAGAACACTGAAGCTTTCTTT.

The chain couples TRBV3-1 (or the pseudogene TRBV3-2) to TRBJ2-7; TRBD2 might be the D (9 bases). V shed 0 bases and J shed 5 bases, with 20 bases lying between them. Germline values: CDR1 LGHDT, CDR2 YNNKEL (reference sequence). This CDR3 has 17 amino acids. CDR3 sequence (DNA): TGTGCCAGCAGCCAAGAAGTGACAGGGGCGGGGGGGCACGAGCAGTACTTC. Translation: CASSQEVTGAGGHEQYF.

The chain has TRBV6-4 and TRBJ2-2, with TRBD1 matching 8 bases. Germline CDR1 and CDR2: MRHNA and SNTAGT. The CDR3 spans 17 residues. Trimming removed 0 bases from V and 3 bases from J; junction bases left unmatched: 6. In DNA, the CDR3 is TGTGCCAGCAGTGACTCCCGGGACAGGCCTCACACCGGGGAGCTGTTTTTT. It specifies CASSDSRDRPHTGELFF.

The genes are TRBV19 and TRBJ2-4; TRBD1 aligns across 7 bases. Germline trimming cut 4 bases from V and 0 bases from J; bases unmatched to any gene: 6. Germline-derived CDR1 and CDR2 are LNHDA and SQIVND (reference sequence). This CDR3 contains 16 residues. The CDR3 loop is CASSTSTGIAKNIQYF. Here the CDR3 DNA reads TGTGCCAGTAGTACGTCGACAGGGATAGCCAAAAACATTCAGTACTTC.

The rearrangement links TRBV6-6 to TRBJ1-6, with 7 bases that match TRBD1. Germline V gives CDR1 MNHNY, CDR2 SVGAGI (reference sequence). V shed 0 bases and J 4 bases; nucleotides not matched to a gene: 3. This CDR3 is 16 amino acids long. CDR3: CASSYSSTGYNSPLHF. In DNA form, the CDR3 reads TGTGCCAGCAGTTACTCCTCGACAGGGTATAATTCACCCCTCCACTTT.

As regards this clone: The sample holds other DNA sequences that translate to the same CDR3. V and J are TRBV18 and TRBJ1-1; D unresolved. This CDR3 comprises 13 residues. The ends were cut back, 5 bases at V and 1 base at J, with 8 bases in the middle. Germline CDR1 reads KGHSH; CDR2 reads LQKENI. CDR3 sequence (DNA): TGTGCCAGCTCATCACTATCGAACACTGAAGCTTTCTTT. Translating it yields CASSSLSNTEAFF.

The chain couples TRBV28 to TRBJ2-7; 12 bases fit TRBD1. CDR3 length: 14 amino acids. The ends lost 3 bases at V and 6 bases at J; junction bases unmatched: 3. CDR1 is MDHEN and CDR2 is SYDVKM in the germline V gene. CDR3 in DNA: TGTGCCAGCAGTTTGGGGACAGGGGGCCGCGAGCAGTACTTC. Protein: CASSLGTGGREQYF.

The rearrangement links TRBV19 to TRBJ1-5; D unclear. The germline V gene has CDR1 LNHDA and CDR2 SQIVND (reference sequence). The CDR3 length is 16 residues. V dropped 3 bases and J dropped 2 bases, with 14 bases sitting between them. Written as DNA, the CDR3 is TGTGCCAGTAGTATCGGATCGGGTATGGGCAATCAGCCCCAGCATTTT. It is translated as CASSIGSGMGNQPQHF.

The rearrangement uses TRBV5-4 and TRBJ2-1; a weak D match, TRBD2 (5 bases). The CDR3 covers 16 residues. Between the trimmed V and J ends, which lost 1 base and 6 bases, there was a span of 17 bases. Germline CDR1 and CDR2: SGHNT and YYREEE (reference sequence). CDR3 nucleotide sequence: TGTGCCAGCAGCTTGATACCAGGCACTAGACCCAATGAGCAGTTCTTC. Residues: CASSLIPGTRPNEQFF.

The chain combines TRBV25-1 with TRBJ1-5; 11 bases align to TRBD1. Trimming removed 2 bases from V and 2 bases from J; junction bases left unmatched: 5. The CDR3 covers 17 residues. Germline CDR1 reads MGHDK; CDR2 reads SYGVNS. The CDR3 protein is CASSEIMGQGGNQPQHF. The CDR3 DNA reads TGTGCCAGCAGTGAAATTATGGGACAGGGGGGCAATCAGCCCCAGCATTTT.

The J gene is TRBJ2-3, the V gene TRBV11-2; 9 nucleotides line up with TRBD2. In germline, CDR1 is SGHAT, CDR2 FQNNGV. The CDR3 has 18 amino acids. V gave up 0 bases and J gave up 2 bases; unmatched junction bases: 9. DNA of the CDR3: TGTGCCAGCAGCTTAGATCGAGGTAGCGGGGGATCCACAGATACGCAGTATTTT. This gives the protein CASSLDRGSGGSTDTQYF.

This chain links TRBV18 with TRBJ1-1; TRBD1 aligns across 8 bases. Germline CDR1 is KGHSH and CDR2 is LQKENI. The V gene end was trimmed by 3 bases and the J gene end by 1 base; junction bases not matched to a gene: 7. The CDR3 runs to 16 residues. In DNA, the CDR3 is TGTGCCAGCTCACCTAGCCGGACAGGGAGGAACACTGAAGCTTTCTTT. Amino acid sequence: CASSPSRTGRNTEAFF.

This clone was seen a few times. This chain connects TRBV6-5 to TRBJ1-5; weak D call: TRBD1 (6 bases). This CDR3 has 12 amino acids. V was shortened by 11 bases and J by 3 bases, with 11 bases between the two germline ends. Germline-derived CDR1 and CDR2 are MNHEY and SVGAGI. Here the CDR3 reads CAGPGANQPQHF. DNA of the CDR3: TGTGCCGGCCCAGGGGCCAATCAGCCCCAGCATTTT.

The chain recombines TRBV2 with TRBJ2-4; TRBD1 aligns across 7 bases. The CDR3 loop spans 18 amino acids. CDR1 is SNHLY and CDR2 is FYNNEI in the germline V gene. With V trimmed by 7 bases and J by 7 bases, 22 bases remained unmatched. In DNA, the CDR3 is TGTGCCAGCACGAGACAGGGTCAATCTAGGGATTTAGGGAACATTCAGTACTTC. Translating gives CASTRQGQSRDLGNIQYF.

This CDR3 reads CASKGGGQDTQYF. The CDR3 DNA reads TGTGCCAGCAAGGGCGGGGGGCAAGATACGCAGTATTTT. The chain recombines TRBV2 with TRBJ2-3; TRBD2 agrees at 8 bases. CDR1 is SNHLY and CDR2 is FYNNEI in the germline V gene. Trimming cost V 7 bases and J 5 bases; bases outside gene matches: 5. The CDR3 consists of 13 residues.

The V gene is TRBV6-2 or TRBV6-3, the J gene TRBJ1-1, with 7 bases that match TRBD1. J gave up 5 bases and V 4 bases, and 10 bases lay outside the gene matches. The CDR3 covers 15 residues. The germline CDR1 and CDR2 sequences are MNHEY and SVGEGT. CDR3 sequence reads: CASSSLSGGWTEAFF. DNA of the CDR3: TGTGCCAGCAGTTCACTTTCAGGGGGATGGACTGAAGCTTTCTTT.

This clone was recorded a few times. The J gene is TRBJ2-2, the V gene TRBV5-1; 10 nucleotides match TRBD2. The germline V gene has CDR1 SGHRS and CDR2 YFSETQ. CDR3 length equals 18 residues. Trimming took 2 bases from V and 7 from J; bases not matched to a gene: 14. DNA of the CDR3: TGCGCCAGCAGCTTAGAGCGGGGGGGCCGAACTGTGAGCGGGGAGCTGTTTTTT. Protein: CASSLERGGRTVSGELFF. The entire variable domain, with the rest obtained from reference TRBV5-1 and TRBJ2-2, is as follows: KAGVTQTPRYLIKTRGQQVTLSCSPISGHRSVSWYQQTPGQGLQFLFEYFSETQRNKGNFPGRFSGRQFSNSRSEMNVSTLELGDSALYLCASSLERGGRTVSGELFFGEGSRLTVL.

The V call is TRBV2, the J call TRBJ1-3, with D unresolved. This CDR3 region has 13 residues. Germline values: CDR1 SNHLY, CDR2 FYNNEI. V was cut by 2 bases and J by 4 bases, with 6 bases left in between. The CDR3 loop is CASSELGGNTIYF. In DNA, the CDR3 is TGTGCCAGCAGTGAACTAGGAGGAAACACCATATATTTT.

This rearrangement joins TRBV5-5 to TRBJ1-4; TRBD1 might be the D (5 bases). From germline, CDR1 is SGHKS and CDR2 YYEKEE (reference sequence). This CDR3 is built from 14 residues. The germline V and J ends were trimmed by 0 bases and 3 bases, with 6 bases remaining between them. The CDR3 bases are TGTGCCAGCAGCTTGGACAGGCCTAATGAAAAACTGTTTTTT. It specifies CASSLDRPNEKLFF.

The chain recombines TRBV19 with TRBJ1-6; possible D gene TRBD1, 6 bases. The length of the CDR3 is 15 residues. From germline, CDR1 is LNHDA and CDR2 SQIVND (reference sequence). The V end was cut by 8 bases, the J end by 7 bases, with 18 bases between. The CDR3 loop reads CASSGQPLSNSPLHF. The CDR3 region has the DNA TGTGCCAGTTCTGGACAGCCGCTAAGCAATTCACCCCTCCACTTT.

The V gene is TRBV21-1, the J gene TRBJ1-2. TRBV21-1 is flagged as a pseudogene. The CDR3 is made up of 15 amino acids. CDR3 in amino acids: CASSQREGKSRGYTF. The CDR3 nucleotides read TGTGCCAGCAGTCAAAGAGAGGGAAAGAGTAGAGGCTACACCTTC.